The rows below give T cell receptor beta chains drawn from one sample of a study of blood T cell repertoires in COVID-19. Profiled with immunoSEQ multiplex PCR; TCRdb holds only in-frame clones, not every one. The data contain almost 300,000 clones, around 84% of them singletons. The sample comprised peripheral blood. Receptors originate from a man between 65 and 85 years old with acute or convalescent COVID-19. The CDR3 runs from the conserved cysteine through the conserved F or W. A D gene is named only where the DNA matches it firmly. Size is omitted from some rows. Given values are once, few, many or a class for expanded clones.

v_gene,d_gene,abundance,j_gene,CDR3aa,CDR3nt
TRBV9,.,.,TRBJ2-1,CASSVGETYNEQFF,TGTGCCAGCAGCGTAGGGGAGACCTACAATGAGCAGTTCTTC
TRBV5-4,.,.,TRBJ2-7,CASSSPGFYEQYF,TGTGCCAGCAGCTCCCCGGGTTTCTACGAGCAGTACTTC
TRBV7-6,TRBD1,.,TRBJ1-2,CASSPPGTVLNYGYTF,TGTGCCAGCAGCCCCCCAGGGACAGTACTGAACTATGGCTACACCTTC
TRBV7-8,TRBD1,once,TRBJ1-1,CASSAISGGNTEAFF,TGTGCCAGCAGCGCTATCTCAGGGGGGAACACTGAAGCTTTCTTT
TRBV5-4,TRBD1,.,TRBJ2-7,CASSGDRGHSYEQYF,TGTGCCAGCAGCGGGGACAGGGGGCACTCCTACGAGCAGTACTTC
TRBV2,.,.,TRBJ2-4,CASSATGLKNIQYF,TGTGCCAGCAGCGCAACAGGGTTGAAAAACATTCAGTACTTC
TRBV28,.,.,TRBJ2-4,CASSLQGAKNIQYF,TGTGCCAGCAGTTTGCAGGGAGCCAAAAACATTCAGTACTTC
TRBV24-1,TRBD2,once,TRBJ2-1,CATSDLGTSLFF,TGTGCCACCAGTGATCTCGGGACTAGCCTGTTCTTC
TRBV24-1,.,few,TRBJ2-1,CATSDLQGGNREQFF,TGTGCCACCAGTGATTTGCAGGGCGGGAATCGTGAGCAGTTCTTC
TRBV7-2,TRBD1,.,TRBJ2-5,CASSLDRDQETQYF,TGTGCCAGCAGCTTGGACAGGGACCAAGAGACCCAGTACTTC
TRBV30,.,.,TRBJ1-1,CAWSSAGIYTEAFF,TGTGCCTGGAGTTCGGCGGGGATATACACTGAAGCTTTCTTT
TRBV11-2,TRBD1,once,TRBJ1-6,CASSSDRASPLHF,TGTGCCAGCAGCTCGGACAGGGCGTCACCCCTCCACTTT
TRBV6-6,.,once,TRBJ1-1,CASSVREAEAFF,TGTGCCAGCAGCGTACGGGAAGCTGAAGCTTTCTTT
TRBV11-2,TRBD1,.,TRBJ1-2,CASSGQGSGNYGYTF,TGTGCCAGCAGCGGACAGGGCTCCGGTAACTATGGCTACACCTTC
TRBV19,.,once,TRBJ1-2,CASSSRQFYGYTF,TGTGCCAGTAGTTCCCGACAGTTCTATGGCTACACCTTC
TRBV5-1,.,.,TRBJ2-6,CASRETPSGANVLTF,TGCGCCAGCAGGGAGACCCCCTCTGGGGCCAACGTCCTGACTTTC
TRBV3-1/TRBV3-2,.,.,TRBJ2-5,CASSLQGGETQYF,TGTGCCAGCAGCCTGCAGGGTGGGGAGACCCAGTACTTC
TRBV2,.,few,TRBJ2-7,CASRGLSYEQYF,TGTGCCAGCAGGGGGCTTTCCTACGAGCAGTACTTC
TRBV1,.,.,TRBJ1-1,CTSSRIKQGNTEAFF,TGCACCAGCAGCCGTATTAAACAGGGGAACACTGAAGCTTTCTTT
TRBV28,.,.,TRBJ1-1,CASRSGGTEAFF,TGTGCCAGCAGAAGCGGGGGCACTGAAGCTTTCTTT
TRBV6-5,.,.,TRBJ2-7,CASSNRAPSSYEQYF,TGTGCCAGCAGTAACAGGGCCCCGAGCTCCTACGAGCAGTACTTC
TRBV13,.,.,TRBJ2-1,CASSLGRESQFF,TGTGCCAGCAGCTTAGGCCGCGAGTCGCAGTTCTTC
TRBV10-2,.,.,TRBJ1-4,CASSDGRGSEKLFF,TGCGCCAGCAGTGATGGGAGGGGAAGCGAAAAACTGTTTTTT
TRBV18,TRBD1,.,TRBJ2-4,CASSAQTGDGNIQYF,TGTGCCAGCTCGGCCCAAACAGGGGATGGGAACATTCAGTACTTC
TRBV28,TRBD2,few,TRBJ2-7,CASSGLAGGDYEQYF,TGTGCCAGCAGCGGACTAGCGGGAGGGGACTACGAGCAGTACTTC
TRBV14,TRBD1,.,TRBJ2-7,CASSYDRANSYEQYF,TGTGCCAGCAGCTATGACAGGGCAAACTCCTACGAGCAGTACTTC
TRBV18,TRBD1,.,TRBJ1-5,CASSPYEGRGNQPQHF,TGTGCCAGCTCACCATACGAAGGCAGGGGGAATCAGCCCCAGCATTTT
TRBV29-1,.,.,TRBJ2-7,CSASRGSYEQYF,TGCAGCGCTAGCCGGGGTTCATACGAGCAGTACTTC
TRBV5-4,TRBD1,few,TRBJ2-7,CASSRTGLPSEQYF,TGTGCCAGCAGCAGGACAGGTCTTCCCTCCGAGCAGTACTTC
TRBV2,TRBD2,medium-sized,TRBJ2-1,CASIIERGVSNEQFF,TGTGCCAGCATTATTGAGCGGGGGGTCAGCAATGAGCAGTTCTTC
TRBV5-6,TRBD1,once,TRBJ2-7,CASSHTGGYEQYF,TGTGCCAGCAGCCATACAGGGGGATACGAGCAGTACTTC
TRBV3-1/TRBV3-2,TRBD1,.,TRBJ1-6,CASSQAGTGGGNSPLHF,TGTGCCAGCAGCCAAGCAGGGACAGGGGGCGGTAATTCACCCCTCCACTTT
TRBV6-2/TRBV6-3,TRBD2,.,TRBJ2-7,CASSYLPASGRADEQYF,TGTGCCAGCAGTTACCTTCCGGCTAGCGGGAGGGCCGACGAGCAGTACTTC
TRBV6-1,TRBD1,.,TRBJ1-2,CASSEGTGASLGGYTF,TGTGCCAGCAGTGAAGGGACAGGGGCATCGTTGGGAGGCTACACCTTC
TRBV19,.,.,TRBJ1-5,CASSYQGYSNQPQHF,TGTGCCAGTAGTTACCAGGGCTATAGCAATCAGCCCCAGCATTTT
TRBV11-2,.,.,TRBJ2-5,CASSLDMAAETQYF,TGTGCCAGCAGCTTAGATATGGCTGCCGAGACCCAGTACTTC
TRBV4-3,TRBD1,.,TRBJ1-2,CASSPHPTGGDYGYTF,TGCGCCAGCAGCCCCCATCCGACAGGGGGGGACTATGGCTACACCTTC
TRBV3-1/TRBV3-2,.,.,TRBJ2-1,CASSQEGQGDNEQFF,TGTGCCAGCAGCCAAGAAGGCCAGGGCGACAATGAGCAGTTCTTC
TRBV7-2,.,.,TRBJ2-3,CASSLELDTQYF,TGTGCCAGCAGCTTAGAACTAGATACGCAGTATTTT
TRBV19,.,.,TRBJ1-5,CASNTVVGNQPQHF,TGTGCCAGTAATACAGTCGTTGGCAATCAGCCCCAGCATTTT
TRBV5-1,.,.,TRBJ1-4,CASSLGDSRHEKLFF,TGCGCCAGCAGCTTGGGAGACAGCCGTCATGAAAAACTGTTTTTT
TRBV19,.,.,TRBJ2-2,CASTLDTGELFF,TGTGCCAGTACCCTCGACACCGGGGAGCTGTTTTTT
TRBV16,.,.,TRBJ2-3,CASSQTTRGDTQYF,TGTGCCAGCAGCCAAACAACCCGCGGAGATACGCAGTATTTT
TRBV3-1/TRBV3-2,TRBD1,once,TRBJ2-3,CASSQSGGTQYF,TGTGCCAGCAGCCAATCAGGGGGTACGCAGTATTTT
TRBV6-2/TRBV6-3,TRBD1,.,TRBJ1-3,CASSYPYDRGLRSGNTIYF,TGTGCCAGCAGTTACCCCTATGACAGGGGGCTTCGCTCTGGAAACACCATATATTTT
TRBV10-3,TRBD1,.,TRBJ1-3,CAISGGRDSRLFGSGNTIYF,TGTGCCATCAGTGGTGGCCGGGACAGCCGGCTTTTTGGCTCTGGAAACACCATATATTTT